Each of the 11 T cell receptor beta chains below was sequenced from the same sample in a study of blood T cell repertoires in COVID-19. Generated by immunoSEQ multiplex PCR, the TCRdb table keeps only in-frame clones and is missing some. The data hold approximately 180,000 clones, with roughly 89% observed a single time. Sequencing was performed on PBMCs or T cells enriched from blood (not recorded which). These receptors were collected from a woman aged 40 to 50 with acute COVID-19.

This chain joins TRBV27 and TRBJ1-1; D uncertain. This CDR3 has 15 amino acids. V dropped 5 bases and J dropped 1 base, with 14 bases sitting between them. Germline V lookup: CDR1 MNHEY, CDR2 SMNVEV (reference sequence). Here the CDR3 reads CASSPRQETNTEAFF. CDR3 in DNA: TGTGCCAGCAGTCCCCGACAAGAGACGAACACTGAAGCTTTCTTT.

The chain links TRBV7-3 to TRBJ1-1; D is possibly TRBD1 (5 bases). The CDR3 is 15 residues long. Germline CDR1 SGHTA, CDR2 FQGTGA. The V and J ends lost 1 base and 4 bases respectively, with 13 bases between them. CDR3 sequence: CASSLNVGLGTEAFF. The CDR3 DNA reads TGTGCCAGCAGCTTAAACGTGGGGCTGGGCACTGAAGCTTTCTTT.

This chain connects TRBV7-2 to TRBJ2-7; D is uncertain. Per the germline V gene, CDR1 is SGHTA and CDR2 is FQGNSA. Trimming removed 4 bases at V and 0 bases at J, with 7 bases between. The CDR3 has 13 residues. CDR3 sequence reads: CASSYLSSYEQYF. The CDR3 nucleotides read TGTGCCAGCAGCTATCTTTCCTCCTACGAGCAGTACTTC.

The chain couples TRBV19 to TRBJ1-1; a possible D gene is TRBD1 (5 bases). Per the germline V gene, CDR1 is LNHDA and CDR2 is SQIVND (reference sequence). Trimming removed 7 bases from V and 5 bases from J, with 17 bases in between. This CDR3 has 14 residues. In nucleotides, the CDR3 is TGTGCCAGTACGGGGGTACCGGGGGGGACTGAAGCTTTCTTT. The encoded protein is CASTGVPGGTEAFF. Complete variable domain (other parts from reference TRBV19 and TRBJ1-1): DGGITQSPKYLFRKEGQNVTLSCEQNLNHDAMYWYRQDPGQGLRLIYYSQIVNDFQKGDIAEGYSVSREKKESFPLTVTSAQKNPTAFYLCASTGVPGGTEAFFGQGTRLTVV.

The chain has TRBV6-1 and TRBJ2-1, with a tentative D call TRBD2 (5 bases). CDR3 length equals 12 residues. The V end lost 1 base, the J end lost 15 bases, and 13 bases lay between the germline ends. Germline V gives CDR1 MNHNS, CDR2 SASEGT. The CDR3 sequence is CASSEVGRHMFF. The DNA of the CDR3 is TGTGCCAGCAGTGAAGTGGGGAGACATATGTTCTTC.

This chain uses TRBV27 with TRBJ1-1; tentative D call: TRBD1 (5 bases). V lost 6 bases to trimming and J lost 4 bases, with 12 bases between them. From germline, CDR1 is MNHEY and CDR2 SMNVEV (reference sequence). This CDR3 spans 13 amino acids. CDR3 DNA: TGTGCCAGCAGCTGGCCTGGGGCCACTGAAGCTTTCTTT. Protein sequence: CASSWPGATEAFF.

In this sample, this clone turned up a few times. DNA for the CDR3: TGTGCCAGCAGCCAAACCCGGACAGCCTCTACTAACTATGGCTACACCTTC. Translating gives CASSQTRTASTNYGYTF. This chain uses TRBV3-1 (or the pseudogene TRBV3-2) with TRBJ1-2, with a possible D match to TRBD1 (6 bases). Germline-derived CDR1 and CDR2 are LGHDT and YNNKEL (reference sequence). The CDR3 has 17 amino acids. Trimming pared 2 bases from V and 0 bases from J, leaving 16 bases between.

The chain recombines TRBV5-5 with TRBJ2-5, with 10 bases that match TRBD1. Germline CDR1 SGHKS, CDR2 YYEKEE (reference sequence). J gave up 5 bases and V 3 bases, and 4 bases lay outside the gene matches. The CDR3 is 14 amino acids. The CDR3 bases are TGTGCCAGCAGCTCGACAGGGGGCACGGAGACCCAGTACTTC. The encoded protein is CASSSTGGTETQYF.

The gene calls are TRBV19 and TRBJ2-7, with D perhaps matching TRBD1 (6 bases). The V and J ends lost 6 bases and 4 bases respectively, with 19 bases between them. CDR1 LNHDA and CDR2 SQIVND come from the germline V gene (reference sequence). This CDR3 region has 15 residues. CDR3 bases: TGTGCCAGTAGGATGGGTATGGCAGGGGTATACGAGCAGTACTTC. This sequence encodes CASRMGMAGVYEQYF.

The chain combines TRBV10-2 with TRBJ1-5, with D perhaps TRBD1 (5 bases). Trimming took off 1 base at V and 5 bases at J, with 15 bases between the two ends. The CDR3 has 16 amino acids. Per germline, CDR1 WSHSY and CDR2 SAAADI. Here the CDR3 reads CASSEYDGTIDQPQHF. The CDR3 DNA sequence: TGCGCCAGCAGTGAGTACGACGGGACTATTGATCAGCCCCAGCATTTT.

The chain carries TRBV6-2 or TRBV6-3 and TRBJ1-2, with no clear D. V lost 5 bases to trimming and J lost 5 bases, with 18 bases between them. Per the germline V gene, CDR1 is MNHEY and CDR2 is SVGEGT. This CDR3 region has 15 residues. The CDR3 spells CASSRSRREGYGYTF. CDR3 bases: TGTGCCAGCAGTCGATCCCGTCGGGAAGGGTATGGCTACACCTTC.